These T cell receptor beta chains were read from a single sample in a study of blood T cell repertoires in COVID-19. TCRdb's table, derived via immunoSEQ multiplex PCR, lists solely in-frame clones and lacks some. The repertoire includes 65,000 to 95,000 clones, roughly 89% of them detected once, and around 4.5% sits in the top ten. Input material: peripheral blood. The receptors were sampled from a man aged 50 to 59 with active COVID-19. The CDR3 runs from the conserved cysteine through the conserved F or W. Each record gives: CDR3 protein, clone size, V gene, J gene. Only some rows state a clone size, as once, few, many or a class for expanded clones.

CASSLSGVLNTEAFF	few	TRBV5-4	TRBJ1-1
CASSPPTGSGTYEQYF	.	TRBV3-1/TRBV3-2	TRBJ2-7
CASSEVYGYTF	.	TRBV6-5	TRBJ1-2
CASSPGGRTGRDEQYF	.	TRBV28	TRBJ2-7
CASSPGTGGKDEQFF	.	TRBV11-2	TRBJ2-1
CASRFGTGTAYGYTF	once	TRBV5-1	TRBJ1-2
CASSLSQGRNSPLHF	.	TRBV11-3	TRBJ1-6
CASSLAGGRKTQYF	.	TRBV5-1	TRBJ2-5
CASSYTRQGTGNTIYF	.	TRBV6-5	TRBJ1-3
CASSQGGGHYEQYF	.	TRBV4-3	TRBJ2-7
CASSPPGQGSNIQYF	.	TRBV19	TRBJ2-4
CASSDGKLTGELFF	.	TRBV5-6	TRBJ2-2
CASSFKGSPSSYEQYF	once	TRBV27	TRBJ2-7
CASASGRVYEQYF	.	TRBV5-1	TRBJ2-7
CASSWDRAETGELFF	.	TRBV2	TRBJ2-2
CASSPPRGRRENSPLHF	.	TRBV18	TRBJ1-6
CTSSQVQTPSRLPPETQYF	.	TRBV1	TRBJ2-5
CAISDGWGSPEGQYF	.	TRBV10-3	TRBJ2-5
CASSARQGGGYTF	once	TRBV3-1/TRBV3-2	TRBJ1-2
CASSSSGRSGELFF	.	TRBV6-5	TRBJ2-2
CARLPRASNTDTQYF	.	TRBV6-5	TRBJ2-3
CASSIWDTSNEKLFF	.	TRBV19	TRBJ1-4
CASSVGGGNQPQHF	.	TRBV9	TRBJ1-5
CASMGGSGSYNEQFF	.	TRBV19	TRBJ2-1
CASTRTSGRLAKNIQYF	.	TRBV7-3	TRBJ2-4
CASSVRGGNEKLFF	.	TRBV28	TRBJ1-4
CASSLEGASPLHF	few	TRBV5-6	TRBJ1-6
CASSLEGPNEKLFF	.	TRBV5-1	TRBJ1-4
CSAAGGGGKTYEQYF	.	TRBV29-1	TRBJ2-7
CASSRRGSYNEQFF	.	TRBV3-1/TRBV3-2	TRBJ2-1
CSVDRGGWTEAFF	.	TRBV29-1	TRBJ1-1
CASSRRDSNNYGYTF	once	TRBV3-1/TRBV3-2	TRBJ1-2
CATSRDQGALTDTQYF	.	TRBV15	TRBJ2-3
CATRPTQYSSYEQYF	.	TRBV27	TRBJ2-7
CASSPGTGDETQYF	.	TRBV7-9	TRBJ2-5
CASSYSDRGLSPLHF	.	TRBV6-6	TRBJ1-6
CASGERMNSGNTIYF	.	TRBV4-2	TRBJ1-3